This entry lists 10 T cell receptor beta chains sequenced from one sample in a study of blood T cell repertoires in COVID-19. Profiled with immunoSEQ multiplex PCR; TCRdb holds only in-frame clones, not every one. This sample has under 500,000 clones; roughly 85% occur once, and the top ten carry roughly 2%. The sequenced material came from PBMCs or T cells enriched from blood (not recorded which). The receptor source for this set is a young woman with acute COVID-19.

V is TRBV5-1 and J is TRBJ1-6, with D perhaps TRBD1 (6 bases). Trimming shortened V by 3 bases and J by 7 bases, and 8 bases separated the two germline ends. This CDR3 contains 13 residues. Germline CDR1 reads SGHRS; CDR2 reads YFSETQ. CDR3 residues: CASSYDRNSPLHF. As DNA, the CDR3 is TGCGCCAGCAGCTATGACAGGAATTCACCCCTCCACTTT.

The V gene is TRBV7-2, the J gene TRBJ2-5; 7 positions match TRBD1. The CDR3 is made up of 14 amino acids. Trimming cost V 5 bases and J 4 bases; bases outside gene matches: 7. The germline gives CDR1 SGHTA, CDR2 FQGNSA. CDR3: CASSPGTARETQYF. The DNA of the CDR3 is TGTGCCAGCAGCCCAGGGACAGCCCGAGAGACCCAGTACTTC.

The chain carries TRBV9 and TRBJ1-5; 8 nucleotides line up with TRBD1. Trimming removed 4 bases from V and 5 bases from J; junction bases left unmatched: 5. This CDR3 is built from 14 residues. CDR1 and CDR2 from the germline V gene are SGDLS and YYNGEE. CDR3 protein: CASSPGQGYQPQHF. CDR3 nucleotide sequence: TGTGCCAGCAGCCCTGGACAGGGATATCAGCCCCAGCATTTT.

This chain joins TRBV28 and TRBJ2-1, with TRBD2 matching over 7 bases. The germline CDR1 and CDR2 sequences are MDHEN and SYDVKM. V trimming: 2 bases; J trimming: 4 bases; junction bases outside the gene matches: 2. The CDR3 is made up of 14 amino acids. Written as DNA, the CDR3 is TGTGCCAGCAGTTTACCCGGGGGGTACAATGAGCAGTTCTTC. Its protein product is CASSLPGGYNEQFF. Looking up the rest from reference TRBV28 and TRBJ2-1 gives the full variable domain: DVKVTQSSRYLVKRTGEKVFLECVQDMDHENMFWYRQDPGLGLRLIYFSYDVKMKEKGDIPEGYSVSREKKERFSLILESASTNQTSMYLCASSLPGGYNEQFFGPGTRLTVL.

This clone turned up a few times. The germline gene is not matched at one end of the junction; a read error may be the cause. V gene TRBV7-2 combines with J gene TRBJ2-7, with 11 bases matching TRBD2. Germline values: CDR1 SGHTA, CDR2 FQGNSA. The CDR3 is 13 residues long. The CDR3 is CASSLAGGYEQYF. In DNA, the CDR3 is TGTGCCAGCAGCCTAGCGGGAGGCTACGAGCAGTACTTC.

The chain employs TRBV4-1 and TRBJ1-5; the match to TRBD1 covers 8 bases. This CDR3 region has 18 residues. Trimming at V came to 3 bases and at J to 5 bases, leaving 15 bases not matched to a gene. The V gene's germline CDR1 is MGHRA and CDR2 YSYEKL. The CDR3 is CASSQVPLRDRPYQPQHF. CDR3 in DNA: TGCGCCAGCAGCCAGGTTCCCCTCCGGGACAGGCCGTATCAGCCCCAGCATTTT.

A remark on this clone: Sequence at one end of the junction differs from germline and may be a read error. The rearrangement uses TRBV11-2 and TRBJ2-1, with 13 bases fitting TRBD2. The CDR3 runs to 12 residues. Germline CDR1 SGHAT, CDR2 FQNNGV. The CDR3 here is CASSSTSGRAVF. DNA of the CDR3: TGTGCCAGCAGCTCCACTAGCGGGAGGGCGGTCTTC.

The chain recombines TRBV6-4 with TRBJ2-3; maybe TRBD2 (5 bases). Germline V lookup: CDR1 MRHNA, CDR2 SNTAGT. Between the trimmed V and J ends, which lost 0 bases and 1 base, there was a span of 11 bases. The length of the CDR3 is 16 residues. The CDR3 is CASSDSGKRGTDTQYF. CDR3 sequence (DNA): TGTGCCAGCAGTGACTCCGGGAAGAGGGGCACAGATACGCAGTATTTT.

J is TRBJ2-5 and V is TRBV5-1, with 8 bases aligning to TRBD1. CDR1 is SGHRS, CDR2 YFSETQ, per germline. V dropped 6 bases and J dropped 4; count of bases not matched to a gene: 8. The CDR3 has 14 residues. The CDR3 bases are TGCGCCAGCATAAAAGGACAGGGTGTAGAGACCCAGTACTTC. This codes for CASIKGQGVETQYF.

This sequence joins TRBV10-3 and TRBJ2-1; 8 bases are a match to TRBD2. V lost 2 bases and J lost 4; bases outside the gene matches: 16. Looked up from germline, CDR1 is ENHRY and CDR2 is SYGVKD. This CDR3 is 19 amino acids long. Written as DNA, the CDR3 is TGTGCCATCAGTGAGGGGCGGGGGGTCCCACGCGGGCCTTACAATGAGCAGTTCTTC. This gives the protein CAISEGRGVPRGPYNEQFF.